This T cell receptor (beta chain) is drawn from a study of response to subunit inactivated influenza vaccine. TCRdb processed the RT-PCR reads anew with MiXCR; each CDR3 protein has one entry. Altogether about 170,000 distinct CDR3 sequences are present, around 10% being singletons, with the ten largest covering approximately 39%. Points from the study as a whole: T cells newly recruited by each seasonal influenza vaccination are few, the authors suggested.

V was trimmed by 5 bases and J by 8 bases, leaving 14 bases between them. This CDR3 is built from 13 residues. CDR1 SGDLS and CDR2 YYNGEE come from the germline V gene. This clonotype was counted only a few times. Its specificity is not known. This receptor was obtained from a man aged 45-69 years who received an inactivated influenza vaccine. The material sequenced was CD8+ T cells sorted from PBMCs, taken around 2 years after vaccination. This chain connects TRBV9 to TRBJ2-1; TRBD2 might be the D (5 bases). CDR3 protein: CASSPRGRDEQFF. The CDR3 DNA is TGTGCCAGCAGTCCCCGCGGGCGCGATGAGCAGTTCTTC.